A selection of T cell receptor beta chains follows, all from one sample in a study of blood T cells in healthy people across ages. Each CDR3 protein is one row after TCRdb ran MiXCR on the 5' RACE reads. This table has about 1,600,000 distinct CDR3 sequences, around two fifths appearing once. The sequenced sample was blood. These receptors were obtained from a woman aged 18-29 years in good health. Each CDR3 is given with its conserved first and last residue. The D gene is left open where the match is weak. Size tells how often a clone was seen (once, few, many) or the class of an expanded clone, and some rows leave it out.

V gene	J gene	D gene	clone size	CDR3 protein	CDR3 DNA
TRBV5-1	TRBJ2-4	.	.	CASSLGGGFKNIQYF	TGCGCCAGCAGCTTGGGTGGGGGGTTCAAAAACATTCAGTACTTC
TRBV24-1	TRBJ1-1	.	few	CATSDAQGTEAFF	TGTGCCACCAGTGATGCACAGGGAACTGAAGCTTTCTTT
TRBV21-1	TRBJ1-2	.	.	CASSKSPRSPYTF	TGTGCCAGCAGCAAATCCCCTCGCTCTCCCTACACCTTC
TRBV6-1	TRBJ2-2	.	.	CASTKDRNTGELFF	TGTGCCAGCACCAAGGACAGGAACACCGGGGAGCTGTTTTTT
TRBV2	TRBJ1-4	.	few	CASNSMAVATNEKLFF	TGTGCCAGCAACTCTATGGCTGTTGCAACTAATGAAAAACTGTTTTTT
TRBV5-6	TRBJ2-3	.	.	CASSPVRRGPTDTQYF	TGTGCCAGCAGCCCCGTTCGGCGGGGGCCCACAGATACGCAGTATTTT
TRBV12-3/TRBV12-4	TRBJ2-1	TRBD2	.	CASSLGDYEFSEQFF	TGTGCCAGCAGTTTAGGGGACTACGAATTCAGTGAGCAGTTCTTC
TRBV28	TRBJ1-1	.	few	CASSHGRIFPEGQSNTEAFF	TGTGCCAGCAGCCACGGGAGAATATTCCCCGAGGGGCAATCGAACACTGAAGCTTTCTTT
TRBV5-1	TRBJ2-5	.	.	CASSFGDPQETQYF	TGCGCCAGCAGCTTCGGGGATCCACAAGAGACCCAGTACTTC
TRBV12-3/TRBV12-4	TRBJ2-3	.	.	CASSFGQNTQYF	TGTGCCAGCAGTTTCGGACAGAATACGCAGTATTTT
TRBV5-1	TRBJ2-7	TRBD2	.	CASSLPSGVGLNEQYF	TGCGCCAGCAGCTTGCCTAGCGGCGTTGGCCTCAATGAGCAGTACTTC
TRBV9	TRBJ2-2	TRBD2	.	CASSDLRAGVVGELFF	TGTGCCAGCAGCGACCTAAGAGCGGGGGTTGTCGGGGAGCTGTTTTTT
TRBV10-3	TRBJ1-4	.	few	CAISGGENEKLFF	TGTGCCATCAGTGGGGGGGAAAATGAAAAACTGTTTTTT
TRBV20-1	TRBJ2-7	TRBD2	few	CSAVAGGPYEQYF	TGCAGTGCGGTAGCGGGGGGGCCCTACGAGCAGTACTTC
TRBV6-1	TRBJ1-4	TRBD1	few	CASSTRTGGVEKLFF	TGTGCCAGCAGCACCCGGACAGGGGGCGTTGAAAAACTGTTTTTT
TRBV6-1	TRBJ1-4	.	.	CASSVPGGDEKLFF	TGTGCCAGCAGTGTCCCGGGAGGGGATGAAAAACTGTTTTTT
TRBV20-1	TRBJ1-1	.	.	CSARDSGDREAFF	TGCAGTGCTAGAGATAGTGGTGACAGAGAAGCTTTCTTT
TRBV10-3	TRBJ2-7	.	.	CAISDETGNSYEQYF	TGTGCCATCAGTGACGAGACAGGTAACTCCTACGAGCAGTACTTC
TRBV6-6	TRBJ2-7	TRBD1	.	CASSYSGTGQYEQYF	TGTGCCAGCAGTTACTCCGGGACAGGGCAATACGAGCAGTACTTC
TRBV5-5	TRBJ1-2	TRBD1	.	CASSSRTGANYGYTF	TGTGCCAGCAGCTCTAGGACAGGGGCTAACTATGGCTACACCTTC
TRBV20-1	TRBJ2-1	TRBD2	few	CSARAPGTKDNEQFF	TGCAGTGCTAGAGCCCCGGGGACTAAGGACAATGAGCAGTTCTTC
TRBV28	TRBJ2-7	TRBD2	.	CASSLRGLAGYYEQYF	TGTGCCAGCAGTCTCAGGGGACTAGCGGGATACTACGAGCAGTACTTC
TRBV5-5	TRBJ1-2	TRBD1	.	CASSLSGQGSSYGYTF	TGTGCCAGCAGCTTATCGGGACAGGGCTCGTCCTATGGCTACACCTTC
TRBV29-1	TRBJ2-5	.	.	CSSVEETQYF	TGCAGCAGCGTGGAAGAGACCCAGTACTTC
TRBV7-3	TRBJ2-7	TRBD1	.	CASSLYRGSNNEQYF	TGTGCCAGCAGCTTATACAGGGGATCCAACAACGAGCAGTACTTC
TRBV6-5	TRBJ2-7	TRBD2	.	CASRPLAGSSYEQYF	TGTGCCAGCAGGCCACTAGCGGGTTCTTCCTACGAGCAGTACTTC
TRBV12-3/TRBV12-4	TRBJ2-7	.	.	CASSLESGGGYEQYF	TGTGCCAGCAGTTTAGAGAGCGGAGGGGGGTACGAGCAGTACTTC
TRBV6-1	TRBJ2-7	.	few	CASSLSWVGQSYEQYF	TGTGCCAGCAGTCTATCCTGGGTAGGGCAGAGCTACGAGCAGTACTTC
TRBV5-1	TRBJ2-1	TRBD2	few	CASTGGTSGNEQFF	TGCGCCAGCACCGGGGGGACTAGCGGAAATGAGCAGTTCTTC
TRBV12-3/TRBV12-4	TRBJ1-2	.	few	CASSFDGSLGYTF	TGTGCCAGCAGTTTTGATGGGTCCCTTGGCTACACCTTC
TRBV18	TRBJ2-7	.	.	CASSGEVYEQYF	TGTGCCAGCTCAGGAGAGGTCTACGAGCAGTACTTC
TRBV12-3/TRBV12-4	TRBJ2-3	.	few	CASNVFGRDTDTQYF	TGTGCCAGCAACGTATTTGGAAGGGACACAGATACGCAGTATTTT
TRBV4-2	TRBJ2-5	TRBD2	few	CASSQDAGGGAQETQYF	TGTGCCAGCAGCCAAGATGCGGGCGGGGGGGCCCAAGAGACCCAGTACTTC
TRBV12-3/TRBV12-4	TRBJ2-4	.	few	CASSFENRNIQYF	TGTGCCAGCAGTTTCGAGAACAGAAACATTCAGTACTTC
TRBV18	TRBJ2-7	.	.	CASSPLEITPYEQYF	TGTGCCAGCTCACCCCTTGAGATAACGCCCTACGAGCAGTACTTC
TRBV6-1	TRBJ2-7	.	few	CASSDYKVIYEQYF	TGTGCCAGCAGTGATTACAAGGTAATCTACGAGCAGTACTTC
TRBV6-1	TRBJ1-1	.	.	CASRPGALNTEAFF	TGTGCCAGCAGGCCGGGGGCCCTAAACACTGAAGCTTTCTTT
TRBV9	TRBJ2-1	TRBD2	.	CASSVETGGKDEQFF	TGTGCCAGCAGCGTAGAAACGGGGGGAAAAGATGAGCAGTTCTTC
TRBV7-8	TRBJ2-1	TRBD2	.	CASIPHWGGSSEQFF	TGTGCCAGCATTCCCCATTGGGGCGGGAGTAGCGAGCAGTTCTTC
TRBV6-1	TRBJ2-5	.	.	CASSRDIPYQETQYF	TGTGCCAGCAGTCGGGACATACCGTACCAAGAGACCCAGTACTTC
TRBV3-1	TRBJ2-1	.	.	CASSQGGAIIEQFF	TGTGCCAGCAGCCAAGGTGGGGCGATAATAGAGCAGTTCTTC
TRBV7-6	TRBJ1-2	TRBD1	.	CASSLGGTDGYTF	TGTGCCAGCAGCTTAGGTGGGACAGATGGCTACACCTTC
TRBV6-5	TRBJ1-5	.	.	CASSYSSRENQPQHF	TGTGCCAGCAGTTACTCGAGCAGGGAGAATCAGCCCCAGCATTTT